One sample yielded the 20 T cell receptor beta chains listed below, sequenced in a study of shared clonotypes between healthy human individuals. Only in-frame clones appear in the TCRdb table, and some are missing; sequencing was by immunoSEQ multiplex PCR. Among around 550,000 clones, approximately 95% were seen once, and the ten largest hold approximately 0.06%. The sequenced material came from naive CD4+ T cells sorted from blood. Subset given: CD45RA+ positively selected. The receptors derive from a woman in her thirties in good health.

CDR3 residues: CASSLDTRSGNTIYF. The CDR3 bases are TGCGCCAGCAGCTTGGACACCCGCTCTGGAAACACCATATATTTT. The chain recombines TRBV5-1 with TRBJ1-3; D is unresolved. The germline CDR1 and CDR2 sequences are SGHRS and YFSETQ. V lost 0 bases, J lost 0 bases, and 7 bases lay in between. The CDR3 loop spans 15 amino acids.

The chain employs TRBV28 and TRBJ2-7, with D perhaps matching TRBD2 (5 bases). The germline V gene has CDR1 MDHEN and CDR2 SYDVKM. Trimming took off 5 bases at V and 0 bases at J, with 8 bases between the two ends. The CDR3 has 13 amino acids. The CDR3 sequence is CASSLGLSYEQYF. CDR3 bases: TGTGCCAGCAGTCTCGGACTCTCCTACGAGCAGTACTTC. The whole variable domain, remainder taken from reference TRBV28 and TRBJ2-7, is DVKVTQSSRYLVKRTGEKVFLECVQDMDHENMFWYRQDPGLGLRLIYFSYDVKMKEKGDIPEGYSVSREKKERFSLILESASTNQTSMYLCASSLGLSYEQYFGPGTRLTVT.

The chain's CDR3 is CASSRSGEAGELFF. In DNA form, the CDR3 reads TGTGCCAGCAGCCGGTCGGGGGAGGCCGGGGAGCTGTTTTTT. V and J are TRBV7-2 and TRBJ2-2; tentatively, D is TRBD2 (6 bases). Germline loops: CDR1 SGHTA, CDR2 FQGNSA. The CDR3 sequence is 14 residues long. V lost 5 bases and J lost 6, with 13 bases in between.

The chain links TRBV28 to TRBJ1-2; 8 bases are shared with TRBD1. J gave up 8 bases and V 6 bases, and 5 bases lay outside the gene matches. Germline lookup yields CDR1 MDHEN and CDR2 SYDVKM. This CDR3 contains 12 residues. Here the CDR3 DNA reads TGTGCCAGCAGGCAGGGGGCATGGGGCTACACCTTC. Protein sequence: CASRQGAWGYTF.

The chain is built from TRBV27 and TRBJ2-7; D may be TRBD2 (6 bases). V was shortened by 5 bases and J by 6 bases, with 17 bases between the two germline ends. CDR1 is MNHEY, CDR2 SMNVEV, per germline (reference sequence). The CDR3 is made up of 14 amino acids. The CDR3 DNA follows: TGTGCCAGCAGTATCCCGGGACTTTACCCCGAGCAGTACTTC. This codes for CASSIPGLYPEQYF.

The gene calls are TRBV2 and TRBJ2-7; 10 bases line up with TRBD2. With V trimmed by 8 bases and J by 2 bases, 9 bases remained unmatched. Germline V gene sequence: CDR1 SNHLY, CDR2 FYNNEI. CDR3 size: 15 residues. The CDR3 sequence is CASGVHSGRAYEQYF. The CDR3 DNA reads as TGTGCCAGCGGGGTTCACAGCGGGAGGGCCTACGAGCAGTACTTC.

This clone was counted once. The chain carries TRBV6-6 and TRBJ2-7; no clear D gene. CDR3 length: 14 residues. V gave up 3 bases and J gave up 0 bases, with 9 bases separating them. The V gene's germline CDR1 is MNHNY and CDR2 SVGAGI (reference sequence). The CDR3 region is CASSYRDGSYEQYF. The CDR3 DNA is TGTGCCAGCAGTTATCGTGACGGCTCCTACGAGCAGTACTTC.

The chain recombines TRBV2 with TRBJ2-7; TRBD1 might be the D (7 bases). Germline loops: CDR1 SNHLY, CDR2 FYNNEI. Trimming stripped 6 bases from V and 3 bases from J, with 12 bases between. This CDR3 is 13 amino acids long. The chain's CDR3 is CASRGRGVYEQYF. The CDR3 DNA reads as TGTGCCAGCAGGGGCAGGGGGGTCTACGAGCAGTACTTC.

The chain has TRBV28 and TRBJ2-3; the match to TRBD2 covers 7 bases. The V gene end was trimmed by 6 bases and the J gene end by 0 bases; junction bases not matched to a gene: 18. The length of the CDR3 is 19 residues. CDR1 and CDR2 from the germline V gene are MDHEN and SYDVKM. In DNA form, the CDR3 reads TGTGCCAGCAGCCCTTATTTCGCGGGAGTGGGACCTAGCACAGATACGCAGTATTTT. Its translation is CASSPYFAGVGPSTDTQYF. The full variable domain, with the rest looked up from reference TRBV28 and TRBJ2-3, is DVKVTQSSRYLVKRTGEKVFLECVQDMDHENMFWYRQDPGLGLRLIYFSYDVKMKEKGDIPEGYSVSREKKERFSLILESASTNQTSMYLCASSPYFAGVGPSTDTQYFGPGTRLTVL.

V gene TRBV7-6 combines with J gene TRBJ1-5; no reliable D call. The CDR3 length is 16 residues. The germline gives CDR1 SGHVS, CDR2 FNYEAQ. Trimming shortened V by 5 bases and J by 6 bases, and 20 bases separated the two germline ends. CDR3 sequence (DNA): TGTGCCAGCAGCCTGATAGGCGGGGAAGGTAGTCAGCCCCAGCATTTT. Protein: CASSLIGGEGSQPQHF.

J is TRBJ2-3 and V is TRBV5-1, with 8 nucleotides matching TRBD2. After removal of 2 bases from V and 2 bases from J, the junction contained 10 bases not matched to a gene. Germline CDR1 SGHRS, CDR2 YFSETQ. This CDR3 comprises 17 residues. CDR3 residues: CASSFGSGSLVTDTQYF. CDR3 coding DNA: TGCGCCAGCAGCTTTGGAAGCGGGAGCCTCGTCACAGATACGCAGTATTTT.

The chain is built from TRBV19 and TRBJ2-5, with D unresolved. Germline-derived CDR1 and CDR2 are LNHDA and SQIVND (reference sequence). The V gene lost 5 bases and the J gene lost 4 bases, with 17 bases spanning the gap. This CDR3 contains 15 residues. The CDR3: CASSLDHQLPETQYF. The CDR3 DNA reads as TGTGCCAGTAGTTTGGACCACCAGTTGCCAGAGACCCAGTACTTC.

This chain connects TRBV28 to TRBJ2-7; TRBD2 agrees at 8 bases. Germline V lookup: CDR1 MDHEN, CDR2 SYDVKM. The CDR3 contains 15 residues. The V segment lost 5 bases and the J segment 2 bases; nucleotides outside the gene matches: 8. Here the CDR3 reads CASSLGLAETYEQYF. As DNA, the CDR3 is TGTGCCAGCAGTCTAGGACTAGCCGAGACCTACGAGCAGTACTTC.

The genes are TRBV7-2 and TRBJ2-1; D is perhaps TRBD1 or TRBD2 (6 bases each). Germline lookup yields CDR1 SGHTA and CDR2 FQGNSA. Trimming left V 6 bases short and J 10 bases short, with 16 bases between. CDR3 size: 13 residues. The CDR3 sequence: CASRPRGVEEQFF. CDR3 nucleotides: TGTGCCAGCAGGCCGAGGGGGGTTGAGGAGCAGTTCTTC.

V usage is TRBV6-6 and J usage is TRBJ2-3; D might be TRBD1 (5 bases). In germline, CDR1 is MNHNY, CDR2 SVGAGI (reference sequence). The CDR3 sequence is 16 residues long. V dropped 10 bases and J dropped 0 bases, with 20 bases sitting between them. This CDR3 reads CATNPPGFRSTDTQYF. The DNA of the CDR3 is TGTGCCACCAACCCCCCAGGGTTCCGGAGCACAGATACGCAGTATTTT.

V usage is TRBV19 and J usage is TRBJ1-6; D not resolved. The germline V gene has CDR1 LNHDA and CDR2 SQIVND (reference sequence). There are 16 residues in the CDR3. Between the trimmed V and J ends, which lost 3 bases and 9 bases, there was a span of 18 bases. CDR3 sequence reads: CASSIRPYFGGSPLHF. The CDR3 DNA reads as TGTGCCAGTAGTATCCGCCCTTACTTTGGTGGTTCACCCCTCCACTTT. Looking up the rest from reference TRBV19 and TRBJ1-6 gives the full variable domain: DGGITQSPKYLFRKEGQNVTLSCEQNLNHDAMYWYRQDPGQGLRLIYYSQIVNDFQKGDIAEGYSVSREKKESFPLTVTSAQKNPTAFYLCASSIRPYFGGSPLHFGNGTRLTVT.

This clone occurred a few times. This rearrangement joins TRBV19 to TRBJ1-1; D unresolved. There are 12 residues in the CDR3. Trimming took off 9 bases at V and 5 bases at J, with 13 bases between the two ends. Germline CDR1 and CDR2: LNHDA and SQIVND (reference sequence). The CDR3 sequence is CASKKENTEAFF. CDR3 sequence (DNA): TGTGCCAGCAAAAAAGAGAATACTGAAGCTTTCTTT.

The chain has TRBV18 and TRBJ1-1; D ambiguous. The germline V gene encodes CDR1 KGHSH and CDR2 LQKENI. Between the trimmed V and J ends, which lost 2 bases and 5 bases, there was a span of 12 bases. This CDR3 has 14 residues. DNA for the CDR3: TGTGCCAGCTCACCAGTACGGGTCGGGACTGAAGCTTTCTTT. Its protein is CASSPVRVGTEAFF.

J is TRBJ2-5 and V is TRBV7-2, with a tentative D call TRBD2 (6 bases). Trimming left V 4 bases short and J 1 base short, with 10 bases between. There are 14 residues in the CDR3. Germline loops: CDR1 SGHTA, CDR2 FQGNSA. Here the CDR3 DNA reads TGTGCCAGCAGCTCTCGACTAGTCCAAGAGACCCAGTACTTC. Its translation is CASSSRLVQETQYF. The full variable domain, with the rest looked up from reference TRBV7-2 and TRBJ2-5, is GAGVSQSPSNKVTEKGKDVELRCDPISGHTALYWYRQSLGQGLEFLIYFQGNSAPDKSGLPSDRFSAERTGGSVSTLTIQRTQQEDSAVYLCASSSRLVQETQYFGPGTRLLVL.

The rearrangement joins TRBV28 to TRBJ1-6; D gene uncertain. The CDR3 is 13 amino acids. V was pared by 6 bases and J by 11 bases, with 14 bases between. Per germline, CDR1 MDHEN and CDR2 SYDVKM. The CDR3 nucleotides are TGTGCCAGCAGAAAAAGAAAGCATGCACCCCTCCACTTT. Encoded protein: CASRKRKHAPLHF.